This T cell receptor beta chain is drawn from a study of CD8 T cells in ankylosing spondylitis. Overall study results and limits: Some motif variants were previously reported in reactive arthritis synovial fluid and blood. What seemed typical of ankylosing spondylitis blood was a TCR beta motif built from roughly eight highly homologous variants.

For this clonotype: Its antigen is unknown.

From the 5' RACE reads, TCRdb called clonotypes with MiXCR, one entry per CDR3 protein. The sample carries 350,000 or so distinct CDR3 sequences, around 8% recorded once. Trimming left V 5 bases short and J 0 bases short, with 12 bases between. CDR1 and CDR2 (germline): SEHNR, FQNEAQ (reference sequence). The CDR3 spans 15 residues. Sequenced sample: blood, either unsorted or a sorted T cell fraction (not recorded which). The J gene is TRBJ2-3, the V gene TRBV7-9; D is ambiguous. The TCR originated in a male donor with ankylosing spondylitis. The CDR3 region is CASSVGAPSTDTQYF. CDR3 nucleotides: TGTGCCAGCAGCGTCGGAGCCCCTAGCACAGATACGCAGTATTTT.